The 3 T cell receptor beta chains below come from one sample, sequenced in a study of shared clonotypes between healthy human individuals. Only in-frame clones appear in the TCRdb table, and some are missing; sequencing was by immunoSEQ multiplex PCR. Of roughly 1,600,000 clones in the sample, roughly 98.5% were seen once. Input material: naive CD4+ T cells sorted from blood. As for subset: CD45RA+ positively selected. The receptor set was obtained from a man aged 30-40 years in good health.

This chain uses TRBV28 with TRBJ1-2; D remains ambiguous. CDR1 and CDR2 (germline): MDHEN, SYDVKM. The CDR3 covers 12 residues. Trimming removed 3 bases from V and 5 bases from J, with 7 bases in between. The CDR3 spells CASSFSVYGYTF. For the CDR3, the DNA is TGTGCCAGCAGTTTTAGTGTTTATGGCTACACCTTC.

This rearrangement joins TRBV11-3 to TRBJ2-1; TRBD2 agrees at 10 bases. The CDR3 has 16 amino acids. Losses at the gene ends were 3 bases for V and 6 bases for J; bases not matched to a gene: 8. CDR1 and CDR2 (germline): SGHNT, YENEEA. Written as DNA, the CDR3 is TGTGCCAGCAGCTTTAATCTAGCGGGAGTAGGCAATGAGCAGTTCTTC. Residues: CASSFNLAGVGNEQFF.

The J gene is TRBJ1-5, the V gene TRBV2, with D uncertain. This CDR3 spans 13 amino acids. Trimming shortened V by 4 bases and J by 0 bases, and 4 bases separated the two germline ends. Germline V CDR1 and CDR2: SNHLY, FYNNEI. DNA for the CDR3: TGTGCCAGCAGTGGGTATAGCAATCAGCCCCAGCATTTT. Translation: CASSGYSNQPQHF.